The source of this T cell receptor beta chain is a study of early T cells in non-severe SARS-CoV-2 infection. Study overall: Sequencing used unsorted whole-blood bulk RNA, so chains lack pairing. Study findings and constraints: Anti-spike CD8 responses were favored in VDJdb matching, and private and CD4 specificities were missed.

The protocol attached unique molecular identifiers to individual cDNA molecules. Using its own MiXCR run on the 5' RACE reads, TCRdb lists one record per CDR3 protein. In the table there are 90,000 or so distinct CDR3 sequences, under 15% of which are singletons. This clonotype was recorded a few times. The antigen remains unidentified. CDR3 length: 16 residues. V dropped 3 bases and J dropped 1; count of bases not matched to a gene: 6. Germline-derived CDR1 and CDR2 are MDHEN and SYDVKM. The sample was whole blood. This sequence joins TRBV28 and TRBJ2-3, with 8 bases fitting TRBD2. The TCR originated in an adult who was a healthcare worker with PCR-confirmed SARS-CoV-2 infection or an uninfected control (not recorded which). The CDR3 DNA follows: TGTGCCAGCAGTTTCCCAACTAGCGGCCGCACAGATACGCAGTATTTT. Its protein product is CASSFPTSGRTDTQYF. Full variable domain (outside the CDR3, taken from reference TRBV28 and TRBJ2-3): DVKVTQSSRYLVKRTGEKVFLECVQDMDHENMFWYRQDPGLGLRLIYFSYDVKMKEKGDIPEGYSVSREKKERFSLILESASTNQTSMYLCASSFPTSGRTDTQYFGPGTRLTVL.